These T cell receptor beta chains were read from a single sample in a study of T-cell memory formation after mild COVID-19. In TCRdb, the 5' RACE reads were re-called with MiXCR into one record per CDR3 protein. There are 200,000 to 300,000 distinct CDR3 sequences in the sample; approximately 15% occur only once, and approximately 2.1% lies in the top ten. Sample: PBMCs or a T cell subset sorted from them (not recorded which). These receptor sequences come from an adult woman who had mild COVID-19 (a few samples of this study predate the infection). Cell type and time point are not known. CDR3s include the opening cysteine and the closing phenylalanine or tryptophan. Each record gives: D gene, CDR3 length, V gene, J gene, clone size, CDR3 protein, CDR3 DNA. The D gene is left open where the match is weak. A clone size is listed for some rows: how often the clone was seen (once, few, many), or a class if it is expanded.

D gene: TRBD2
CDR3 length: 13
V gene: TRBV10-3
J gene: TRBJ2-1
clone size: -
CDR3 protein: CAISGTSGNEQFF
CDR3 DNA: TGTGCCATCAGTGGGACTAGCGGAAATGAGCAGTTCTTC

D gene: -
CDR3 length: 14
V gene: TRBV29-1
J gene: TRBJ1-1
clone size: few
CDR3 protein: CSVDGVSPNTEAFF
CDR3 DNA: TGCAGCGTTGATGGGGTGTCTCCGAACACTGAAGCTTTCTTT

D gene: TRBD2
CDR3 length: 16
V gene: TRBV7-3
J gene: TRBJ2-3
clone size: few
CDR3 protein: CASSLSSGGALDTQYF
CDR3 DNA: TGTGCCAGCAGCTTAAGTAGCGGGGGGGCCTTAGATACGCAGTATTTT

D gene: -
CDR3 length: 18
V gene: TRBV7-9
J gene: TRBJ2-7
clone size: few
CDR3 protein: CASSSQGREIPNSYEQYF
CDR3 DNA: TGTGCCAGCAGCTCTCAGGGCAGGGAAATCCCCAACTCCTACGAGCAGTACTTC

D gene: TRBD2
CDR3 length: 16
V gene: TRBV10-3
J gene: TRBJ2-1
clone size: few
CDR3 protein: CAIGERLAGGPGEQFF
CDR3 DNA: TGTGCCATCGGGGAAAGACTAGCGGGAGGGCCGGGTGAGCAGTTCTTC

D gene: -
CDR3 length: 12
V gene: TRBV20-1
J gene: TRBJ1-5
clone size: few
CDR3 protein: CSASASNQPQHF
CDR3 DNA: TGCAGTGCTAGTGCCAGCAATCAGCCCCAGCATTTT

D gene: TRBD2
CDR3 length: 17
V gene: TRBV20-1
J gene: TRBJ2-3
clone size: many
CDR3 protein: CSAKSPLGGGRTDTQYF
CDR3 DNA: TGCAGTGCTAAATCCCCTCTTGGCGGGGGGCGCACAGATACGCAGTATTTT

D gene: -
CDR3 length: 13
V gene: TRBV20-1
J gene: TRBJ1-6
clone size: -
CDR3 protein: CSAQGVNNSPLHF
CDR3 DNA: TGCAGTGCTCAGGGTGTTAATAATTCACCCCTCCACTTT

D gene: TRBD1
CDR3 length: 17
V gene: TRBV12-3/TRBV12-4
J gene: TRBJ1-5
clone size: many
CDR3 protein: CASSKMTGGFGNQPQHF
CDR3 DNA: TGTGCCAGCAGTAAAATGACAGGGGGATTTGGCAATCAGCCCCAGCATTTT

D gene: TRBD1
CDR3 length: 15
V gene: TRBV10-2
J gene: TRBJ1-1
clone size: -
CDR3 protein: CASSEGQGADTEAFF
CDR3 DNA: TGCGCCAGCAGTGAGGGACAGGGGGCGGACACTGAAGCTTTCTTT

D gene: -
CDR3 length: 17
V gene: TRBV2
J gene: TRBJ1-6
clone size: -
CDR3 protein: CASSLDRHSSYNSPLHF
CDR3 DNA: TGTGCCAGCAGCCTCGACAGGCATAGCTCCTATAATTCACCCCTCCACTTT

D gene: TRBD2
CDR3 length: 15
V gene: TRBV3-1
J gene: TRBJ2-7
clone size: -
CDR3 protein: CASSTTGTSGNGQYF
CDR3 DNA: TGTGCCAGCAGCACTACTGGGACTAGCGGGAACGGGCAGTACTTC

D gene: TRBD1
CDR3 length: 15
V gene: TRBV18
J gene: TRBJ1-1
clone size: -
CDR3 protein: CASSLSRQGIPEAFF
CDR3 DNA: TGTGCCAGCTCACTCTCAAGACAGGGGATCCCTGAAGCTTTCTTT

D gene: -
CDR3 length: 11
V gene: TRBV7-2
J gene: TRBJ2-3
clone size: -
CDR3 protein: CASSSVGEQYF
CDR3 DNA: TGTGCCAGCAGCTCTGTAGGCGAGCAGTATTTT

D gene: -
CDR3 length: 14
V gene: TRBV12-3/TRBV12-4
J gene: TRBJ1-4
clone size: many
CDR3 protein: CASVSGQVNEKLFF
CDR3 DNA: TGTGCCAGCGTCTCTGGACAAGTGAATGAAAAACTGTTTTTT

D gene: TRBD2
CDR3 length: 15
V gene: TRBV30
J gene: TRBJ2-7
clone size: few
CDR3 protein: CAWSDLAGGPREQYF
CDR3 DNA: TGTGCCTGGAGTGACCTAGCGGGAGGGCCCCGCGAGCAGTACTTC

D gene: -
CDR3 length: 17
V gene: TRBV11-1
J gene: TRBJ1-6
clone size: -
CDR3 protein: CASSPTRRILNNSPLHF
CDR3 DNA: TGTGCCAGCAGCCCGACTCGACGGATCCTGAATAATTCACCCCTCCACTTT

D gene: -
CDR3 length: 16
V gene: TRBV24-1
J gene: TRBJ2-5
clone size: -
CDR3 protein: CATSDPGLGGGETQYF
CDR3 DNA: TGTGCCACCAGTGATCCTGGGCTAGGGGGAGGAGAGACCCAGTACTTC

D gene: TRBD1
CDR3 length: 15
V gene: TRBV9
J gene: TRBJ1-2
clone size: many
CDR3 protein: CASSVADRVDYGYTF
CDR3 DNA: TGTGCCAGCAGCGTAGCAGACAGGGTTGACTATGGCTACACCTTC

D gene: -
CDR3 length: 13
V gene: TRBV24-1
J gene: TRBJ2-7
clone size: few
CDR3 protein: CATGQDGGNEQYF
CDR3 DNA: TGTGCCACCGGGCAAGATGGGGGGAACGAGCAGTACTTC

D gene: TRBD1
CDR3 length: 15
V gene: TRBV4-3
J gene: TRBJ1-2
clone size: few
CDR3 protein: CASSQEPDRNYGYTF
CDR3 DNA: TGCGCCAGCAGCCAAGAACCGGACAGGAACTATGGCTACACCTTC

D gene: -
CDR3 length: 17
V gene: TRBV7-8
J gene: TRBJ2-1
clone size: few
CDR3 protein: CASSPRAGQSSYNEQFF
CDR3 DNA: TGTGCCAGCAGCCCGAGGGCGGGACAGAGCTCCTACAATGAGCAGTTCTTC

D gene: -
CDR3 length: 14
V gene: TRBV24-1
J gene: TRBJ1-4
clone size: -
CDR3 protein: CATSDVEDNEKLFF
CDR3 DNA: TGTGCCACCAGTGATGTGGAGGATAATGAAAAACTGTTTTTT

D gene: TRBD2
CDR3 length: 17
V gene: TRBV5-1
J gene: TRBJ2-1
clone size: -
CDR3 protein: CASSLESLAGNAREQFF
CDR3 DNA: TGCGCCAGCAGCTTGGAATCCCTAGCGGGAAATGCGCGAGAGCAGTTTTTC

D gene: -
CDR3 length: 14
V gene: TRBV12-3/TRBV12-4
J gene: TRBJ1-1
clone size: -
CDR3 protein: CASRSGTENTEAFF
CDR3 DNA: TGTGCCAGCAGGTCCGGGACGGAGAACACTGAAGCTTTCTTT

D gene: TRBD1
CDR3 length: 14
V gene: TRBV29-1
J gene: TRBJ1-2
clone size: few
CDR3 protein: CSVEMRVRGYGYTF
CDR3 DNA: TGCAGCGTTGAGATGCGGGTCAGGGGGTATGGCTACACCTTC

D gene: TRBD1
CDR3 length: 15
V gene: TRBV7-2
J gene: TRBJ1-5
clone size: -
CDR3 protein: CASSLWQGGNQPQHF
CDR3 DNA: TGTGCCAGCAGCTTATGGCAGGGGGGAAATCAGCCCCAGCATTTT

D gene: TRBD2
CDR3 length: 11
V gene: TRBV5-6
J gene: TRBJ2-1
clone size: -
CDR3 protein: CASSAGTREFF
CDR3 DNA: TGTGCCAGCAGCGCCGGGACTAGGGAGTTCTTC

D gene: TRBD1
CDR3 length: 15
V gene: TRBV5-1
J gene: TRBJ2-5
clone size: -
CDR3 protein: CASRAGTGSGETQYF
CDR3 DNA: TGCGCCAGCAGGGCCGGGACAGGGTCAGGAGAGACCCAGTACTTC

D gene: TRBD2
CDR3 length: 16
V gene: TRBV24-1
J gene: TRBJ2-1
clone size: many
CDR3 protein: CATSDFWRGGRNEQFF
CDR3 DNA: TGTGCCACCAGTGATTTCTGGCGGGGGGGCCGCAATGAGCAGTTCTTC

D gene: -
CDR3 length: 13
V gene: TRBV6-6
J gene: TRBJ2-7
clone size: -
CDR3 protein: CASSYSSSYEQYF
CDR3 DNA: TGTGCCAGCAGTTACTCCAGCTCCTACGAGCAGTACTTC

D gene: -
CDR3 length: 14
V gene: TRBV5-1
J gene: TRBJ1-2
clone size: -
CDR3 protein: CASSLGDGNYGYTF
CDR3 DNA: TGCGCCAGCAGCTTGGGGGACGGAAACTATGGCTACACCTTC

D gene: TRBD1
CDR3 length: 15
V gene: TRBV2
J gene: TRBJ1-5
clone size: -
CDR3 protein: CASSSQGVLNQPQHF
CDR3 DNA: TGTGCCAGCAGTAGTCAGGGGGTCCTCAATCAGCCCCAGCATTTT

D gene: -
CDR3 length: 13
V gene: TRBV9
J gene: TRBJ2-1
clone size: -
CDR3 protein: CASSVAPDYEQFF
CDR3 DNA: TGTGCCAGCAGCGTAGCTCCAGACTATGAGCAGTTCTTC

D gene: -
CDR3 length: 15
V gene: TRBV3-1
J gene: TRBJ2-1
clone size: -
CDR3 protein: CASSQLTDSYNEQFF
CDR3 DNA: TGTGCCAGCAGCCAACTGACGGACAGCTACAATGAGCAGTTCTTC

D gene: -
CDR3 length: 14
V gene: TRBV6-5
J gene: TRBJ1-4
clone size: many
CDR3 protein: CASRPRQVNEKLFF
CDR3 DNA: TGTGCCAGCCGGCCCCGACAGGTGAACGAAAAACTGTTTTTT

D gene: -
CDR3 length: 14
V gene: TRBV20-1
J gene: TRBJ2-5
clone size: few
CDR3 protein: CSAMGGGTKETQYF
CDR3 DNA: TGCAGTGCCATGGGTGGCGGGACCAAGGAGACCCAGTACTTC

D gene: TRBD1
CDR3 length: 18
V gene: TRBV15
J gene: TRBJ2-6
clone size: -
CDR3 protein: CATSRDRGQGFGANVLTF
CDR3 DNA: TGTGCCACCAGCAGAGATCGGGGACAGGGGTTTGGGGCCAACGTCCTGACTTTC

D gene: TRBD1
CDR3 length: 17
V gene: TRBV12-3/TRBV12-4
J gene: TRBJ2-3
clone size: few
CDR3 protein: CASTFVGTGRGADTQYF
CDR3 DNA: TGTGCCAGCACCTTTGTGGGGACAGGGAGGGGAGCAGATACGCAGTATTTT

D gene: -
CDR3 length: 15
V gene: TRBV10-3
J gene: TRBJ2-7
clone size: many
CDR3 protein: CAISESAGQAYEQYF
CDR3 DNA: TGTGCCATCAGTGAGTCAGCGGGACAGGCCTACGAGCAGTACTTC

D gene: -
CDR3 length: 14
V gene: TRBV18
J gene: TRBJ2-6
clone size: -
CDR3 protein: CASSRDRKTAVLTF
CDR3 DNA: TGTGCCAGCTCACGCGACAGAAAGACGGCCGTCCTGACTTTC

D gene: -
CDR3 length: 15
V gene: TRBV9
J gene: TRBJ2-1
clone size: -
CDR3 protein: CASSVGVSQGHGQFF
CDR3 DNA: TGTGCCAGCAGCGTAGGTGTTAGCCAGGGACACGGGCAGTTCTTC